The clone carrying this T cell receptor (beta chain) has just a few counts. The antigen remains undetermined. The data were taken from a study of T cell clones after liver transplantation. For the study at large: Post-transplant blood was tracked for graft-donor-reactive T cell clones identified in a pre-transplant mixed lymphocyte reaction. Study results and caveats: Compared with third party-reactive sequences, donor-reactive ones declined more, independent of withdrawal success.

Germline V gene sequence: CDR1 SNHLY, CDR2 FYNNEI. V lost 8 bases to trimming and J lost 15 bases; unmatched junction nucleotides: 9. The CDR3 runs to 13 residues. Clones were sequenced by immunoSEQ multiplex PCR, and TCRdb holds only the in-frame ones, with some missing. The sample records fewer than 110,000 clones, 80% to 90% being singletons. The receptor was derived from a human patient who received a liver transplant. These T cells may partly come from the graft donor. This specimen consisted of CD4+ T cells from blood, obtained around 4 years after liver transplant. The rearrangement uses TRBV2 and TRBJ2-6; 11 bases align to TRBD1. The CDR3 here is CASRQGTGGTLTF. The CDR3 DNA reads TGTGCCAGCCGCCAGGGGACAGGGGGGACCCTGACTTTC.